The 18 T cell receptor beta chains given below trace back to one sample, sequenced in a study of shared clonotypes between healthy human individuals. Sequenced by immunoSEQ multiplex PCR; TCRdb stores in-frame clones only, minus some. The top ten hold roughly half of the sample, which has around 83,000 clones, 60% to 80% seen once. The sample comprised memory CD8+ T cells sorted from blood. Subset: CD45RO+ cells pooled with CCR7-negative TemRA cells. Source of these receptors: a man aged 25 to 40 in good health.

Ten or more counts support this clone. The chain recombines TRBV28 with TRBJ2-7; the D is unclear. V was trimmed by 2 bases and J by 6 bases, leaving 8 bases between them. The CDR3 loop spans 12 amino acids. Germline V gives CDR1 MDHEN, CDR2 SYDVKM. The CDR3 coding sequence is TGTGCCAGCAGTTTAGCTAGTCCCGAGCAGTACTTC. It yields the protein CASSLASPEQYF.

The chain combines TRBV9 with TRBJ1-1; D unclear. V shed 4 bases and J shed 8 bases, with 12 bases lying between them. The CDR3 loop spans 12 amino acids. Germline V gene lookup returns CDR1 SGDLS and CDR2 YYNGEE. CDR3 residues: CASSPAGAEAFF. CDR3 DNA sequence: TGTGCCAGCAGCCCGGCCGGTGCGGAAGCTTTCTTT.

This chain joins TRBV28 and TRBJ2-6; 9 positions agree with TRBD1. Trimming removed 6 bases from V and 4 bases from J; junction bases left unmatched: 4. This CDR3 region has 15 residues. Germline values: CDR1 MDHEN, CDR2 SYDVKM. The CDR3 loop reads CASSTGGSGANVLTF. Here the CDR3 DNA reads TGTGCCAGCAGCACAGGGGGCTCCGGGGCCAACGTCCTGACTTTC.

The gene calls are TRBV30 and TRBJ2-7; TRBD1 might be the D (6 bases). In germline, CDR1 is GTSNPN, CDR2 SVGIG (reference sequence). The CDR3 is made up of 13 amino acids. Trimming removed 2 bases from V and 6 bases from J, with 14 bases in between. CDR3 sequence: CAWSQTGYTEQYF. In nucleotides, the CDR3 is TGTGCCTGGAGTCAAACAGGGTACACCGAGCAGTACTTC.

V and J are TRBV27 and TRBJ2-5; 7 bases fit TRBD2. With 2 bases clipped from V and 4 bases from J, the junction kept 1 base outside the gene matches. From germline, CDR1 is MNHEY and CDR2 SMNVEV (reference sequence). The CDR3 length is 13 residues. DNA of the CDR3: TGTGCCAGCAGTTTACCGGGAGGAGAGACCCAGTACTTC. Amino acid sequence: CASSLPGGETQYF.

The chain employs TRBV28 and TRBJ1-1; D may be TRBD1 (6 bases). The V gene's germline CDR1 is MDHEN and CDR2 SYDVKM. The CDR3 runs 15 residues. The V end lost 5 bases, the J end lost 1 base, and 14 bases lay between the germline ends. CDR3 sequence reads: CASSPVGQQNTEAFF. CDR3 nucleotide sequence: TGTGCCAGCAGTCCAGTGGGACAACAGAACACTGAAGCTTTCTTT.

This sequence joins TRBV7-8 and TRBJ2-2; TRBD1 aligns across 7 bases. V lost 2 bases and J lost 8; bases outside the gene matches: 5. The CDR3 is 14 residues long. Germline values: CDR1 SGHVS, CDR2 FQNEAQ. CDR3 sequence: CASSLTTGEGELFF. The CDR3, as DNA: TGTGCCAGCAGCTTAACTACAGGGGAGGGGGAGCTGTTTTTT. Full variable domain (outside the CDR3, taken from reference TRBV7-8 and TRBJ2-2): GAGVSQSPRYKVAKRGQDVALRCDPISGHVSLFWYQQALGQGPEFLTYFQNEAQLDKSGLPSDRFFAERPEGSVSTLKIQRTQQEDSAVYLCASSLTTGEGELFFGEGSRLTVL.

The rearrangement joins TRBV4-3 to TRBJ2-7, with 10 bases fitting TRBD2. Per germline, CDR1 LGHNA and CDR2 YSLEER. Trimming at V came to 3 bases and at J to 4 bases, leaving 3 bases not matched to a gene. This CDR3 region has 14 residues. Here the CDR3 DNA reads TGCGCCAGCAGCCAGGGACTAGCGTCATACGAGCAGTACTTC. Translating gives CASSQGLASYEQYF.

The gene calls are TRBV18 and TRBJ2-1; D perhaps matches TRBD1 (5 bases). Germline CDR1 reads KGHSH; CDR2 reads LQKENI. Trimming removed 3 bases at V and 0 bases at J, with 12 bases between. The CDR3 length is 16 residues. DNA of the CDR3: TGTGCCAGCTCACCGGGGCCCCATGTCTCCTACAATGAGCAGTTCTTC. Amino acids: CASSPGPHVSYNEQFF.

Ten or more counts support this clone. V gene TRBV27 combines with J gene TRBJ2-1; D might be TRBD2 (6 bases). CDR1 is MNHEY and CDR2 is SMNVEV in the germline V gene (reference sequence). Trimming took off 5 bases at V and 5 bases at J, with 16 bases between the two ends. This CDR3 has 15 residues. CDR3 sequence reads: CASSQFAGLNNEQFF. In DNA, the CDR3 is TGTGCCAGCAGTCAGTTCGCGGGACTCAACAATGAGCAGTTCTTC.

The chain uses TRBV6-5 and TRBJ1-2, with a weak D call TRBD1 (5 bases). The length of the CDR3 is 15 residues. Germline lookup yields CDR1 MNHEY and CDR2 SVGAGI. The V end was cut by 7 bases, the J end by 1 base, with 16 bases between. The CDR3 sequence: CASTPQPGDNYGYTF. CDR3 sequence (DNA): TGTGCCAGCACCCCCCAGCCGGGGGATAACTATGGCTACACCTTC.

The chain is built from TRBV11-2 and TRBJ2-1, with D possibly TRBD1 on 6 matching bases. The germline V and J ends were trimmed by 5 bases and 8 bases, with 19 bases remaining between them. Germline V gene lookup returns CDR1 SGHAT and CDR2 FQNNGV. The CDR3 consists of 15 residues. The CDR3 coding sequence is TGTGCCAGCAGCCCGTCCCTTGGGACAATCCATGAGCAGTTCTTC. Translation gives CASSPSLGTIHEQFF.

For this clone: A much larger clone sits a single nucleotide away, making a read error possible. The sample holds other DNA sequences that translate to the same CDR3. The chain has TRBV6-4 and TRBJ2-6; D is unclear. CDR1 is MRHNA, CDR2 SNTAGT, per germline. The CDR3 has 15 residues. Trimming took 0 bases from V and 0 from J, leaving 3 bases between them. The CDR3 region has the DNA TGTGCCAGCAGTGACTCGCGCTCTGGGGCCAACGTCCTGACTTTC. It encodes CASSDSRSGANVLTF.

This clone appeared a few times. This rearrangement joins TRBV5-4 to TRBJ2-7; 8 bases map to TRBD2. Trimming cost V 5 bases and J 6 bases; bases outside gene matches: 10. Germline-derived CDR1 and CDR2 are SGHNT and YYREEE (reference sequence). This CDR3 has 14 amino acids. CDR3 loop: CASRLGGGSGEQYF. CDR3 coding DNA: TGTGCCAGCAGGCTCGGGGGGGGCTCTGGCGAGCAGTACTTC.

V is TRBV6-5 and J is TRBJ1-1, with D maybe TRBD1 (5 bases). Between the trimmed V and J ends, which lost 4 bases and 1 base, there was a span of 10 bases. Germline CDR1 MNHEY, CDR2 SVGAGI. CDR3 length equals 14 residues. The CDR3 DNA reads as TGTGCCAGCAGTTCTATCAGGGAGAACACTGAAGCTTTCTTT. Its translation: CASSSIRENTEAFF.

With regard to this clone: One end of the junction fails to match germline, which may point to a read error. The rearrangement joins TRBV20-1 to TRBJ2-7, with TRBD2 identical over 8 bases. There are 11 residues in the CDR3. Germline V gene sequence: CDR1 DFQATT, CDR2 SNEGSKA (reference sequence). The CDR3 nucleotides read TGTTGCAGCGGGAGCTCCTACGAGCAGTACTTC. Translation gives CCSGSSYEQYF.

The V and J genes are TRBV4-3 and TRBJ2-1; D gene unclear. The CDR3 has 13 residues. The V end was cut by 1 base, the J end by 6 bases, with 7 bases between. CDR1 is LGHNA and CDR2 is YSLEER in the germline V gene. The CDR3 protein is CASSQGISNEQFF. CDR3 nucleotide sequence: TGCGCCAGCAGCCAAGGGATCTCCAATGAGCAGTTCTTC.

The chain has TRBV7-8 and TRBJ2-7; D gene ambiguous. Trimming pared 1 base from V and 6 bases from J, leaving 7 bases between. Per germline, CDR1 SGHVS and CDR2 FQNEAQ. The CDR3 has 12 residues. CDR3 in amino acids: CASSLGFLEQYF. CDR3 nucleotides: TGTGCCAGCAGCTTAGGGTTTCTCGAGCAGTACTTC.